Below, 24 T cell receptor beta chains from the same sample are listed, as sequenced in a study of glioma-infiltrating T cells. Amplification of TCR alpha and beta CDR3 regions from RNA used iRepertoire nested multiplex PCR. Using its own MiXCR run on the multiplex PCR reads, TCRdb lists one record per CDR3 protein. The sample records around 190,000 distinct CDR3 sequences, over 25% being singletons. The sequenced material came from glioma tissue, nonneoplastic brain tissue, or PBMCs (not recorded which). The receptors originated from a human donor with low-grade glioma or glioblastoma, undergoing nonglioma brain surgery, or in good health (not recorded which).

The J gene is TRBJ2-7, the V gene TRBV19; D could derive from TRBD1 or TRBD2 (5 bases each). The CDR3 extends over 12 amino acids. Trimming removed 1 base at V and 6 bases at J, with 7 bases between. Germline V gene lookup returns CDR1 LNHDA and CDR2 SQIVND (reference sequence). The DNA of the CDR3 is TGTGCCAGTAGTATAGCGGGACCCGAGCAGTACTTC. It yields the protein CASSIAGPEQYF.

This clonotype was observed many times. The chain carries TRBV7-9 and TRBJ2-1; D not certain. The V and J ends lost 5 bases and 10 bases respectively, with 12 bases between them. The CDR3 is 12 amino acids. Germline V gene lookup returns CDR1 SEHNR and CDR2 FQNEAQ (reference sequence). The CDR3 loop is CASSQAGREQFF. The CDR3 coding sequence is TGTGCCAGCAGCCAAGCCGGCCGGGAGCAGTTCTTC.

This clonotype was detected ten times or more. V gene TRBV6-1 combines with J gene TRBJ2-7; TRBD2 matches at 9 bases. This CDR3 spans 14 amino acids. V lost 7 bases and J lost 6; bases outside the gene matches: 10. Looked up from germline, CDR1 is MNHNS and CDR2 is SASEGT. CDR3: CASKTSGPPAEQYF. The DNA for the CDR3 is TGTGCCAGCAAAACTAGCGGGCCGCCTGCCGAGCAGTACTTC.

The gene calls are TRBV27 and TRBJ2-3, with 12 nucleotides matching TRBD2. Germline lookup yields CDR1 MNHEY and CDR2 SMNVEV (reference sequence). The CDR3 has 15 residues. Unmatched junction bases numbered 5, after V lost 8 bases and J lost 2 bases. This CDR3 is CASDTSGRFTDTQYF. In nucleotides, the CDR3 is TGTGCCAGCGATACTAGCGGGAGGTTCACAGATACGCAGTATTTT.

The count of this clonotype is one. The chain employs TRBV5-1 and TRBJ2-1; the D gene is possibly TRBD2 (5 bases). Per the germline V gene, CDR1 is SGHRS and CDR2 is YFSETQ. The CDR3 totals 16 residues. The V end lost 1 base, the J end lost 0 bases, and 11 bases lay between the germline ends. CDR3 in amino acids: CASSLSGLISYNEQFF. CDR3 nucleotide sequence: TGCGCCAGCAGCTTGAGCGGACTGATCTCCTACAATGAGCAGTTCTTC. The variable domain in full, completed from reference TRBV5-1 and TRBJ2-1, reads KAGVTQTPRYLIKTRGQQVTLSCSPISGHRSVSWYQQTPGQGLQFLFEYFSETQRNKGNFPGRFSGRQFSNSRSEMNVSTLELGDSALYLCASSLSGLISYNEQFFGPGTRLTVL.

On this clonotype: A much bigger clone sits one base away, suggesting this may be a read error. The J gene is TRBJ2-7, the V gene TRBV2; tentative D call: TRBD2 (6 bases). The V gene's germline CDR1 is SNHLY and CDR2 FYNNEI. V gave up 11 bases and J gave up 2 bases, with 13 bases separating them. The CDR3 contains 12 residues. The chain's CDR3 is CAGKAGPYEQYF. DNA for the CDR3: TGTGCCGGCAAGGCGGGACCCTACGAGCAGTACTTC.

This clonotype has ten or more counts. CDR3 amino acids: CASSLRGISYEQYF. The CDR3 nucleotides read TGTGCCAGCAGTTTACGGGGAATCTCCTACGAGCAGTACTTC. The J gene is TRBJ2-7, the V gene TRBV28; possibly TRBD2 for D (5 bases). There are 14 residues in the CDR3. Germline V lookup: CDR1 MDHEN, CDR2 SYDVKM. The V gene lost 2 bases and the J gene lost 0 bases, with 8 bases spanning the gap.

This clonotype was seen at least ten times. This chain links TRBV28 with TRBJ2-7; TRBD1 matches at 8 bases. This CDR3 is 14 amino acids long. CDR1 and CDR2 from the germline V gene are MDHEN and SYDVKM. V shed 4 bases, J shed 5 bases, and the junction held 7 bases outside the gene matches. The CDR3 region has the DNA TGTGCCAGCAGTTCGACAGGGGTACCCCACGAGCAGTACTTC. Its translation is CASSSTGVPHEQYF.

The table lists this clonotype with a few counts. CDR3 nucleotide sequence: TGCGCCAGCAGCACAATAGGGGTGACTAGCGGAGGGACCGGGGAGCTGTTTTTT. As protein: CASSTIGVTSGGTGELFF. The chain is built from TRBV4-1 and TRBJ2-2; TRBD2 aligns across 9 bases. Trimming removed 5 bases from V and 5 bases from J; junction bases left unmatched: 15. Germline loops: CDR1 MGHRA, CDR2 YSYEKL. The CDR3 loop spans 18 amino acids.

The table lists this clonotype with a count of one. This may stem from a read error, because a much larger clone lies one nucleotide away. The V call is TRBV6-1, the J call TRBJ2-3; D ambiguous. The CDR3 is made up of 14 amino acids. Germline CDR1 MNHNS, CDR2 SASEGT. The CDR3 region has the DNA TGTGCCAGCAGCCCGCGACGAGCCGGAGATAGGCAGTATTTT. This gives the protein CASSPRRAGDRQYF.

This clonotype was observed once. The junction and the germline gene differ at one end; a read error may be behind it. V and J are TRBV7-9 and TRBJ2-3; 7 bases agree with TRBD2. The CDR3 contains 17 residues. The V gene's germline CDR1 is SEHNR and CDR2 FQNEAQ (reference sequence). The CDR3 protein is CAGSLGSLAVGTDTQYF. DNA for the CDR3: TGTGCCGGCAGCTTAGGGTCTCTAGCGGTGGGCACAGATACGCAGTATTTT.

This clonotype appeared many times. The rearrangement uses TRBV7-2 and TRBJ1-2; weak D call: TRBD1 (5 bases). Germline CDR1 and CDR2: SGHTA and FQGNSA. There are 14 residues in the CDR3. V was trimmed by 5 bases and J by 2 bases, leaving 12 bases between them. CDR3 amino acids: CASSRSRANYGYTF. The CDR3 DNA reads as TGTGCCAGCAGCCGAAGCAGGGCAAACTATGGCTACACCTTC.

The rearrangement uses TRBV15 and TRBJ1-1, with TRBD1 matching over 7 bases. The ends lost 5 bases at V and 6 bases at J; junction bases unmatched: 9. The CDR3 has 14 amino acids. Germline CDR1 is LNHNV and CDR2 is YYDKDF (reference sequence). This CDR3 reads CATSLRTGGPEAFF. The DNA for the CDR3 is TGTGCCACCAGCTTAAGGACAGGAGGTCCTGAAGCTTTCTTT.

The chain joins TRBV9 to TRBJ2-7; 10 positions agree with TRBD1. Germline V CDR1 and CDR2: SGDLS, YYNGEE. The CDR3 runs 14 residues. V was clipped by 3 bases and J by 5 bases; unmatched bases: 5. CDR3 nucleotides: TGTGCCAGCAGCGATAGGACAGGGGGGGACGAGCAGTACTTC. Translated: CASSDRTGGDEQYF.

The DNA of the CDR3 is TGTGCCAGCAGTTTTGCTCGCGGATCGAACACCGGGGAGCTGTTTTTT. This translates into CASSFARGSNTGELFF. V is TRBV12-3 or TRBV12-4 and J is TRBJ2-2; D not certain. The CDR3 runs 16 residues. Trimming pared 3 bases from V and 0 bases from J, leaving 11 bases between.

This sequence joins TRBV14 and TRBJ2-1; D is possibly TRBD1 (6 bases). Germline V gives CDR1 SGHDN, CDR2 FVKESK. CDR3 length equals 17 residues. Trimming left V 6 bases short and J 1 base short, with 19 bases between. Written as DNA, the CDR3 is TGTGCCAGCAGGCACAGGAAAGGGGGTGGGTCCTACAATGAGCAGTTCTTC. It is translated as CASRHRKGGGSYNEQFF.

The gene calls are TRBV19 and TRBJ1-2; D is uncertain. The CDR3 totals 17 residues. CDR1 is LNHDA and CDR2 is SQIVND in the germline V gene (reference sequence). Trimming stripped 4 bases from V and 4 bases from J, with 22 bases between. CDR3 loop: CASSTVPPDLGVYGYTF. DNA for the CDR3: TGTGCCAGTAGTACAGTCCCCCCGGACTTAGGCGTCTATGGCTACACCTTC.

This clonotype was recorded at least ten times. This chain joins TRBV6-5 and TRBJ2-1, with TRBD1 as a possible D gene (5 bases). The germline gives CDR1 MNHEY, CDR2 SVGAGI. The CDR3 covers 14 residues. V lost 2 bases to trimming and J lost 8 bases, with 13 bases between them. CDR3 amino acids: CASSYGAKGHEQFF. CDR3 in DNA: TGTGCCAGCAGTTACGGGGCCAAAGGCCATGAGCAGTTCTTC.

Many counts were recorded for this clonotype. V and J are TRBV10-3 and TRBJ1-5; a possible D gene is TRBD1 (6 bases). Trimming took off 9 bases at V and 3 bases at J, with 9 bases between the two ends. Germline-derived CDR1 and CDR2 are ENHRY and SYGVKD. CDR3 size: 12 residues. The CDR3 sequence: CAIQGVNQPQHF. The CDR3 DNA follows: TGTGCCATACAGGGCGTCAATCAGCCCCAGCATTTT.

This clonotype was seen repeatedly, ten times or more. The chain recombines TRBV6-2 or TRBV6-3 with TRBJ2-1; D call uncertain. The CDR3 runs to 15 residues. The V end was cut by 2 bases, the J end by 7 bases, with 15 bases between. From germline, CDR1 is MNHEY and CDR2 SVGEGT. Here the CDR3 reads CASSYQGPGWNEQFF. The CDR3 DNA follows: TGTGCCAGCAGTTACCAAGGACCGGGCTGGAATGAGCAGTTCTTC.

This clonotype has a count of ten or more. CDR3 bases: TGTGCCAGCAGTTACGTTGCGGGGAACACTGAAGCTTTCTTT. Translated: CASSYVAGNTEAFF. The V and J genes are TRBV6-2 or TRBV6-3 and TRBJ1-1, with D unclear. The V end was cut by 2 bases, the J end by 1 base, with 8 bases between. CDR1 and CDR2 (germline): MNHEY, SVGEGT. The CDR3 is 14 amino acids.

This rearrangement joins TRBV5-8 to TRBJ2-1; unclear D gene. Germline V gene lookup returns CDR1 SGHTS and CDR2 YDEGEE. The CDR3 runs 17 residues. V lost 5 bases and J lost 4, with 22 bases in between. The CDR3 reads CASSWRMTGTVYNEQFF. For the CDR3, the DNA is TGTGCCAGCAGTTGGCGAATGACCGGAACAGTTTACAATGAGCAGTTCTTC.

Details on this clonotype: A much larger clone differs from this one at a single base, so this may be a read error. The J gene is TRBJ1-1, the V gene TRBV19; 7 positions match TRBD1. CDR1 and CDR2 from the germline V gene are LNHDA and SQIVND (reference sequence). After removal of 6 bases from V and 4 bases from J, the junction contained 5 bases not matched to a gene. The CDR3 totals 13 residues. Written as DNA, the CDR3 is TGTGCCAGTAGGCAAAGGGGGCCCACTGAAGCTTTCTTT. Encoded protein: CASRQRGPTEAFF.

This clonotype has at least ten counts. The V gene is TRBV4-3, the J gene TRBJ2-7; 8 nucleotides agree with TRBD1. The CDR3 has 15 amino acids. Germline V gene sequence: CDR1 LGHNA, CDR2 YSLEER. V shed 4 bases, J shed 0 bases, and the junction held 5 bases outside the gene matches. CDR3 DNA: TGCGCCAGCAGCCCCACCCAGGGGGCCTCCTACGAGCAGTACTTC. Translation: CASSPTQGASYEQYF.